This T cell receptor (beta chain) was identified in a study of cytomegalovirus exposure and HLA in healthy donors. The PCR contained 60 Vbeta and 13 Jbeta primers. The data were produced by immunoSEQ multiplex PCR, yet TCRdb's version contains in-frame clones alone and is incomplete. The profile covers about 150,000 clones, with 70% to 85% appearing a single time and under 6.5% taken by the ten largest. General study results and limits: Most observed TCR sequences were rare, whereas some public TCRs were detected in many donors. By a later analysis, the bulk of CMV-associated TCR beta chains appeared HLA-restricted. Later genetic work tied a missense DCLRE1C variant to beta-chain V and J trimming. Indistinguishable V segments, including TRBV6-2 and TRBV6-3, were excluded.

As regards this clone: Its cognate antigen is unknown.

The CDR3 consists of 15 residues. V was cut by 3 bases and J by 0 bases, with 10 bases left in between. The germline gives CDR1 SGHVS, CDR2 FQNEAQ. The chain couples TRBV7-8 to TRBJ2-3, with D tentatively TRBD2 (6 bases). The receptor was derived from a man aged 50 to 59 in good health and CMV-seropositive. The sequenced sample was PBMCs. The CDR3 reads CASSFSGSSTDTQYF. CDR3 bases: TGTGCCAGCAGCTTTAGCGGATCTAGCACAGATACGCAGTATTTT.